The clone carrying this T cell receptor (beta chain) was detected ten times or more. This entry is derived from a study of neurological immune-mediated disorders. Over 200 million TCR-beta sequences from 15-18 subjects were obtained in each sequencing run. Each CDR3 protein is one row after TCRdb ran MiXCR on the 5' RACE reads. The table has about 50,000 distinct CDR3 sequences, under 2% seen once; the top ten hold 2.2%. CDR1 is SEHNR and CDR2 is FQNEAQ in the germline V gene (reference sequence). Trimming removed 5 bases at V and 0 bases at J, with 17 bases between. There are 16 residues in the CDR3.

The sample was PBMCs. The chain uses TRBV7-9 and TRBJ2-7, with a weak D call TRBD1 (5 bases). The sequence was obtained from a woman in her forties with multiple sclerosis. In nucleotides, the CDR3 is TGTGCCAGCAGCCTCTGGCCCGACAGTTCCTCCTACGAGCAGTACTTC. This translates into CASSLWPDSSSYEQYF. The full variable domain, in which reference TRBV7-9 and TRBJ2-7 provide the parts outside the CDR3, is DTGVSQNPRHKITKRGQNVTFRCDPISEHNRLYWYRQTLGQGPEFLTYFQNEAQLEKSRLLSDRFSAERPKGSFSTLEIQRTEQGDSAMYLCASSLWPDSSSYEQYFGPGTRLTVT.